Sequencing of this TCR beta chain was carried out in a study of blood T cell repertoires in COVID-19. Participants were aged about 18 to 100 years from 24 US areas. Clinical history as reported by participants underpinned cohort assignment. Libraries were prepared by immunoSEQ multiplex PCR; TCRdb keeps only in-frame clonotypes and omits some of them. The repertoire holds 450,000 to 600,000 clones, with roughly 87% as singletons. V was trimmed by 6 bases and J by 5 bases, leaving 11 bases between them. The CDR3 runs to 13 residues. Germline assignment: CDR1 WSHSY and CDR2 SAAADI. The specimen was PBMCs or T cells enriched from blood (not recorded which). The chain employs TRBV10-2 and TRBJ2-1; unclear D gene. The clonotype was recovered from a woman between 18 and 29 years old who had recovered from COVID-19. CDR3 in amino acids: CASSEKSHNEQFF. In nucleotides, the CDR3 is TGCGCCAGCAGCGAAAAGAGCCACAATGAGCAGTTCTTC.